This TCR beta chain comes out of a study of cytomegalovirus exposure and HLA in healthy donors. PCR involved 60 Vbeta and 13 Jbeta primers. Profiling relied on immunoSEQ multiplex PCR, and the TCRdb table lists in-frame clones only, not all of them. The table shows 80,000 to 95,000 clones, with approximately 71% occurring only once. This clone was detected once. The germline V gene has CDR1 SNHLY and CDR2 FYNNEI. The V gene lost 7 bases and the J gene lost 4 bases, with 14 bases spanning the gap. The CDR3 extends over 14 amino acids. The chain couples TRBV2 to TRBJ1-3; tentative D call: TRBD1 (6 bases). This TCR derives from a woman aged 18-29 years in good health and CMV-seropositive. The specimen sequenced was PBMCs. The CDR3 bases are TGTGCCAGCATTCGGGGGGCTACAGGAAACACCATATATTTT. It yields the protein CASIRGATGNTIYF.